In this sample, the clone carrying this T cell receptor beta chain turned up a few times. These data originate in a study of human T cells and chemical hapten exposure. About the research overall: Reading of the patch tests, which applied 0.01% DPC to the upper back, occurred at 6 days. A mostly female patient group had alopecia areata, totalis or universalis. TCR yields per sample varied mostly from small pooled library volume differences.

CDR3 length: 14 residues. The germline CDR1 and CDR2 sequences are SNHLY and FYNNEI. Deletions cut 4 bases from V and 2 bases from J, with 11 bases between. Each CDR3 protein gets one entry after TCRdb re-called the RACE reads with MiXCR. The data show some 350,000 distinct CDR3 sequences, with under 6.5% seen just once and around 6.1% held by the top ten. This sample's time point: patch test 2, 6 weeks after DPC sensitization. Treatment given: therapeutic diphenylcyclopropenone sensitization with weekly scalp DPC. Blood sampling preceded each patch test application. The receptor comes from a woman between 18 and 30 years old with alopecia areata. Some clones in this sample may be carry-over from other donors' samples. Sequences were derived from whole blood, sampled in connection with sensitization to the hapten diphenylcyclopropenone (DPC). V is TRBV2 and J is TRBJ1-1, with D possibly TRBD1 on 6 matching bases. The CDR3 reads CASSGQVSNTEAFF. DNA of the CDR3: TGTGCCAGCAGTGGACAGGTCTCTAACACTGAAGCTTTCTTT.